This entry lists 18 T cell receptor beta chains sequenced from one sample in a study of blood T cell repertoires in COVID-19. Data came from immunoSEQ multiplex PCR; TCRdb stores just in-frame clones and leaves some out. The sample comprises more than 200,000 clones, around 84% of which are singletons, and 10% rests with the top ten. The specimen sequenced was peripheral blood. The origin of the receptors is a woman aged 80 or older with COVID-19, enrolled during active disease.

This clone has only one observation. The rearrangement uses TRBV5-5 and TRBJ2-2, with D tentatively TRBD2 (7 bases). V lost 9 bases and J lost 0, with 21 bases in between. The CDR3 contains 17 residues. The germline V gene encodes CDR1 SGHKS and CDR2 YYEKEE (reference sequence). The DNA for the CDR3 is TGTGCCACCGGGGGGCCCTTACGCGGGACGAACACCGGGGAGCTGTTTTTT. This translates into CATGGPLRGTNTGELFF.

This clone showed up just once. The chain carries TRBV5-4 and TRBJ2-1; TRBD1 matches 12 bases. The CDR3 contains 16 residues. Trimming removed 4 bases from V and 7 bases from J; junction bases left unmatched: 9. The V gene's germline CDR1 is SGHNT and CDR2 YYREEE (reference sequence). In DNA form, the CDR3 reads TGTGCCAGCAGCCCAACCGGGACAGGGGGCGTAAATGAGCAGTTCTTC. It encodes CASSPTGTGGVNEQFF.

This clone was observed once. The J gene is TRBJ2-1, the V gene TRBV3-1 (or the pseudogene TRBV3-2); D remains unclear. The CDR3 has 14 amino acids. From germline, CDR1 is LGHDT and CDR2 YNNKEL (reference sequence). V shed 2 bases and J shed 7 bases, with 12 bases lying between them. The CDR3 region has the DNA TGTGCCAGCAGCCAACACGGTAGGCGGAATGAGCAGTTCTTC. Translation gives CASSQHGRRNEQFF.

This sequence joins TRBV6-4 and TRBJ2-2; TRBD1 might be the D (5 bases). V lost 0 bases to trimming and J lost 5 bases, with 10 bases between them. The germline gives CDR1 MRHNA, CDR2 SNTAGT. This CDR3 contains 15 residues. The CDR3 spells CASSDSGPGTGELFF. The CDR3 DNA sequence: TGTGCCAGCAGTGACTCGGGGCCAGGGACCGGGGAGCTGTTTTTT.

The gene calls are TRBV7-9 and TRBJ1-1; unclear D gene. The CDR3 contains 11 residues. Germline V gives CDR1 SEHNR, CDR2 FQNEAQ (reference sequence). Trimming shortened V by 2 bases and J by 9 bases, and 7 bases separated the two germline ends. CDR3 in amino acids: CASSLRLQAFF. CDR3 nucleotides: TGTGCCAGCAGCTTACGTCTTCAAGCTTTCTTT.

This chain joins TRBV6-2 or TRBV6-3 and TRBJ1-2, with a tentative D call TRBD1 (5 bases). This CDR3 has 11 amino acids. The V gene's germline CDR1 is MNHEY and CDR2 SVGEGT. V was shortened by 6 bases and J by 8 bases, with 10 bases between the two germline ends. Here the CDR3 reads CASSNGGGYTF. As DNA, the CDR3 is TGTGCCAGCAGCAACGGGGGAGGCTACACCTTC.

CDR3 in amino acids: CASSVEEEVTQYF. The CDR3 DNA follows: TGTGCCAGCAGCGTAGAAGAGGAAGTAACCCAGTACTTC. The chain joins TRBV9 to TRBJ2-5; D is unresolved. Trimming took off 0 bases at V and 8 bases at J, with 11 bases between the two ends. The germline gives CDR1 SGDLS, CDR2 YYNGEE. The CDR3 spans 13 residues.

This chain joins TRBV7-2 and TRBJ2-3; 9 positions agree with TRBD2. After removal of 0 bases from V and 5 bases from J, the junction contained 12 bases not matched to a gene. The length of the CDR3 is 18 residues. CDR1 SGHTA and CDR2 FQGNSA come from the germline V gene. The DNA of the CDR3 is TGTGCCAGCAGCTTAGCCCCGGTGGGTAGCGGGGGCCAAGATACGCAGTATTTT. Encoded protein: CASSLAPVGSGGQDTQYF. The full variable domain, in which reference TRBV7-2 and TRBJ2-3 provide the parts outside the CDR3, is GAGVSQSPSNKVTEKGKDVELRCDPISGHTALYWYRQSLGQGLEFLIYFQGNSAPDKSGLPSDRFSAERTGGSVSTLTIQRTQQEDSAVYLCASSLAPVGSGGQDTQYFGPGTRLTVL.

This chain uses TRBV19 with TRBJ1-4; perhaps TRBD1 as D (5 bases). The CDR3 covers 15 residues. The germline CDR1 and CDR2 sequences are LNHDA and SQIVND (reference sequence). This CDR3 reads CVASRGEPTNEKLFF. In DNA, the CDR3 is TGTGTCGCAAGTCGGGGGGAGCCAACTAATGAAAAACTGTTTTTT.

The CDR3 DNA sequence: TGTGCCAGCAGAGCTGACATCGGATACGAGCAGTACTTC. Its translation is CASRADIGYEQYF. This chain links TRBV12-3 or TRBV12-4 with TRBJ2-7; D not resolved. Trimming cost V 6 bases and J 4 bases, with 13 bases left between them. The CDR3 contains 13 residues.

This clone was picked up a small number of times. This chain links TRBV6-5 with TRBJ2-3; a possible D gene is TRBD2 (5 bases). The CDR3 length is 12 residues. V shed 1 base and J shed 9 bases, with 8 bases lying between them. Per the germline V gene, CDR1 is MNHEY and CDR2 is SVGAGI. The DNA for the CDR3 is TGTGCCAGCAGTTACTTCGGGGAAACGCAGTATTTT. It is translated as CASSYFGETQYF.

The rearrangement joins TRBV20-1 to TRBJ1-5; 10 positions agree with TRBD1. Losses at the gene ends were 3 bases for V and 6 bases for J; bases not matched to a gene: 8. Germline V lookup: CDR1 DFQATT, CDR2 SNEGSKA (reference sequence). The CDR3 consists of 15 residues. The DNA for the CDR3 is TGCAGTGCTAGTTACCGGGACAGGGGTAGTCAGCCCCAGCATTTT. The encoded protein is CSASYRDRGSQPQHF.

V is TRBV4-3 and J is TRBJ2-1, with TRBD2 matching 9 bases. Per germline, CDR1 LGHNA and CDR2 YSLEER. The V and J ends lost 0 bases and 9 bases, in that order; junction bases with no gene match: 9. This CDR3 spans 16 amino acids. CDR3 sequence: CASSQDIGGGASEQFF. DNA of the CDR3: TGCGCCAGCAGCCAAGATATCGGCGGGGGGGCCAGTGAGCAGTTCTTC.

In this sample, this clone turned up once. The rearrangement links TRBV28 to TRBJ1-4, with D tentatively TRBD1 (5 bases). Per the germline V gene, CDR1 is MDHEN and CDR2 is SYDVKM. The length of the CDR3 is 13 residues. V was clipped by 2 bases and J by 7 bases, with 8 bases between them. In nucleotides, the CDR3 is TGTGCCAGCAGTTTAACGGACATTGAAAAACTGTTTTTT. This translates into CASSLTDIEKLFF.

The rearrangement links TRBV11-2 to TRBJ2-1; a weak D match, TRBD2 (5 bases). Germline CDR1 and CDR2: SGHAT and FQNNGV. Trimming left V 5 bases short and J 9 bases short, with 11 bases between. The CDR3 contains 12 residues. The CDR3 sequence: CASSKLVSEQFF. CDR3 DNA: TGTGCCAGCAGCAAACTAGTGTCTGAGCAGTTCTTC. Complete variable domain (other parts from reference TRBV11-2 and TRBJ2-1): EAGVAQSPRYKIIEKRQSVAFWCNPISGHATLYWYQQILGQGPKLLIQFQNNGVVDDSQLPKDRFSAERLKGVDSTLKIQPAKLEDSAVYLCASSKLVSEQFFGPGTRLTVL.

Details on this clone: Other DNA sequences in the sample encode the same CDR3. This chain joins TRBV7-2 and TRBJ2-7, with 8 bases identical to TRBD1. J was trimmed by 2 bases and V by 1 base; bases with no gene match: 1. This CDR3 comprises 14 residues. The germline V gene has CDR1 SGHTA and CDR2 FQGNSA. Here the CDR3 reads CASSLGTGPYEQYF. In DNA form, the CDR3 reads TGTGCCAGCAGCTTAGGGACAGGGCCCTACGAGCAGTACTTC.

The V and J genes are TRBV12-5 and TRBJ2-1, with D hard to call. The V gene's germline CDR1 is LGHNT and CDR2 FRNRAP. Deletions cut 1 base from V and 9 bases from J, with 13 bases between. This CDR3 is 14 amino acids long. CDR3 amino acids: CASGLGLSLGEQFF. In nucleotides, the CDR3 is TGTGCTAGTGGTTTGGGACTGAGTCTGGGTGAGCAGTTCTTC.

To note about this clone: This same CDR3 is encoded by further DNA sequences in the sample. Here the CDR3 DNA reads TGCAGCGTTGGCGGGAGCAATCAGCCCCAGCATTTT. This translates into CSVGGSNQPQHF. The rearrangement links TRBV29-1 to TRBJ1-5, with D uncertain. The CDR3 loop spans 12 amino acids. Trimming left V 4 bases short and J 1 base short, with 5 bases between. Germline CDR1 reads SQVTM; CDR2 reads ANQGSEA.